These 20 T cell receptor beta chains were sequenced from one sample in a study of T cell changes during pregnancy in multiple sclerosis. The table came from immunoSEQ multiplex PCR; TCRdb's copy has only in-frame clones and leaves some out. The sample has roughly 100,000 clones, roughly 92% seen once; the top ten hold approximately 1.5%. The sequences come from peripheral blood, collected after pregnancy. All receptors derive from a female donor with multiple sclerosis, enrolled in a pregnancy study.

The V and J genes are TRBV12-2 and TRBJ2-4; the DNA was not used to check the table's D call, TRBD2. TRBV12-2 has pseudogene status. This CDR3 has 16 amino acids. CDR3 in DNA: TGTGCAAGTCGCTTAGGGGTGCGGGGAGGCAAAAACATTCAGTACTTC. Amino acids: CASRLGVRGGKNIQYF.

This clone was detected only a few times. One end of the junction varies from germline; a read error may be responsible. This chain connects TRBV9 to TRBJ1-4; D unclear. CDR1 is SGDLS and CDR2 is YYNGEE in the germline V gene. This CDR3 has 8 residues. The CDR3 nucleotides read TGTGCCAGCAGCGAGTCGGTTTTT. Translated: CASSESVF.

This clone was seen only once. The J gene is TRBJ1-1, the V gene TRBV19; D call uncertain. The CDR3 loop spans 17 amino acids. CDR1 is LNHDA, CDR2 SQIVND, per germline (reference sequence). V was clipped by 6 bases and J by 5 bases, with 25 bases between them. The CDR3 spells CASRLYGGAFERTEAFF. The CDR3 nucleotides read TGTGCCAGTAGGCTTTACGGCGGCGCATTCGAAAGGACTGAAGCTTTCTTT.

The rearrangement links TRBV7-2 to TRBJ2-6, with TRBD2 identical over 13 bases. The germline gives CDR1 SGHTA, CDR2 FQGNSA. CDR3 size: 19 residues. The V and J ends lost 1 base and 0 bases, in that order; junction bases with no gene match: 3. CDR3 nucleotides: TGTGCCAGCAGCTTAGGACTAGCGGGGGGCCGCTCTGGGGCCAACGTCCTGACTTTC. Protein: CASSLGLAGGRSGANVLTF. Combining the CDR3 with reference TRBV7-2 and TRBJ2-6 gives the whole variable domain GAGVSQSPSNKVTEKGKDVELRCDPISGHTALYWYRQSLGQGLEFLIYFQGNSAPDKSGLPSDRFSAERTGGSVSTLTIQRTQQEDSAVYLCASSLGLAGGRSGANVLTFGAGSRLTVL.

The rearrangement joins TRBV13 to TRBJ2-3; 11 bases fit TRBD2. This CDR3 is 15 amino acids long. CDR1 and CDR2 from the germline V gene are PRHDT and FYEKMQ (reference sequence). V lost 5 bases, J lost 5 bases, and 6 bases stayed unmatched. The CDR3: CASSVAGGQGDTQYF. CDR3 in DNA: TGTGCCAGCAGCGTAGCGGGGGGGCAGGGAGATACGCAGTATTTT.

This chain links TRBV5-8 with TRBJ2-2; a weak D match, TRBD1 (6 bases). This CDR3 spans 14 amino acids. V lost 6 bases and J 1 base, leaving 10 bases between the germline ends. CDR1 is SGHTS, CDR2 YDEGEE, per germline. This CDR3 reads CASNLGQNTGELFF. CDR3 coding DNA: TGTGCCAGCAACCTGGGACAGAACACCGGGGAGCTGTTTTTT.

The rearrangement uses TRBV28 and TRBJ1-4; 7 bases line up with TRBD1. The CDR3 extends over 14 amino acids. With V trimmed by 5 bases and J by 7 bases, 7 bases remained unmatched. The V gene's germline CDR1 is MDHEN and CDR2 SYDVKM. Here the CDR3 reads CASSHDRVVEKLFF. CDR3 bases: TGTGCCAGCAGTCATGACAGGGTGGTTGAAAAACTGTTTTTT.

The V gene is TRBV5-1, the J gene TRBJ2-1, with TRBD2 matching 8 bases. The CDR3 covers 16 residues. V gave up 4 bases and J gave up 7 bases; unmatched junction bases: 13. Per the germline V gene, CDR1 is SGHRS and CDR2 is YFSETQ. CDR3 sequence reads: CASSPLGAGVTNEQFF. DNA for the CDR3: TGCGCCAGCAGCCCGCTGGGAGCGGGAGTTACAAATGAGCAGTTCTTC.

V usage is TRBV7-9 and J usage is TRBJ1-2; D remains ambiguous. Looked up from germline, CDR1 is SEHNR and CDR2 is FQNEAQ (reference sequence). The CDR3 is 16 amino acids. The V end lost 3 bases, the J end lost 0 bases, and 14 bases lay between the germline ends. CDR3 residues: CASSFGLGGANYGYTF. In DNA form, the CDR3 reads TGTGCCAGCAGCTTCGGACTCGGAGGAGCTAACTATGGCTACACCTTC.

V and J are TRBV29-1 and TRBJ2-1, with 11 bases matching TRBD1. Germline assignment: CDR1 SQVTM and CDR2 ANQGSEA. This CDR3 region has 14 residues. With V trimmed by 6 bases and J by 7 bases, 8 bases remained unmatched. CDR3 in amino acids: CSVRTGTGGNEQFF. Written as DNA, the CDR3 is TGCAGCGTGAGGACCGGGACAGGGGGAAATGAGCAGTTCTTC.

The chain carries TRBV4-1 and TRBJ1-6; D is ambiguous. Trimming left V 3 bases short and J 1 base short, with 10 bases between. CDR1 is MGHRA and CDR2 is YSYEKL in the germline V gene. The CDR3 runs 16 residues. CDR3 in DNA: TGCGCCAGCAGCCAGGCGTCCAGGTCCTATAATTCACCCCTCCACTTT. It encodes CASSQASRSYNSPLHF.

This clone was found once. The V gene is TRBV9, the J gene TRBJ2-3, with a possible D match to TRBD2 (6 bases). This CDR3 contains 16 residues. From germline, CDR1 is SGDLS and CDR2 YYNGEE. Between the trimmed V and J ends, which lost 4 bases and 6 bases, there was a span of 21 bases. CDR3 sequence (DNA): TGTGCCAGCAGCCAAACTCAATCGGGACTTTTGGATACGCAGTATTTT. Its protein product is CASSQTQSGLLDTQYF.

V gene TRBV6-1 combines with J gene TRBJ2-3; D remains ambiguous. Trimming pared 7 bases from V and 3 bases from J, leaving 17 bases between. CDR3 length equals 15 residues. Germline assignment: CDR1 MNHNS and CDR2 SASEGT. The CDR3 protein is CASTPLSASTDTQYF. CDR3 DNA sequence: TGTGCCAGCACTCCTCTATCTGCGTCGACAGATACGCAGTATTTT.

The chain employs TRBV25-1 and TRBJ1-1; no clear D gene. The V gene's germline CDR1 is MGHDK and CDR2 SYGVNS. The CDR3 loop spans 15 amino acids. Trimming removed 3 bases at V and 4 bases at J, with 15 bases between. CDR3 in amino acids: CASSDSGFRGTEAFF. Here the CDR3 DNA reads TGTGCCAGCAGTGATAGTGGGTTTCGAGGCACTGAAGCTTTCTTT.

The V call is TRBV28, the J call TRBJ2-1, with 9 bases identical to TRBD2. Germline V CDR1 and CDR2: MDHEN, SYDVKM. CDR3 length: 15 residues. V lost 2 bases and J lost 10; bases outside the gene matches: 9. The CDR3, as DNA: TGTGCCAGCAGTTTAAGGCCTAGCGGGACCCGCGAGCAGTTCTTC. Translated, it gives CASSLRPSGTREQFF.

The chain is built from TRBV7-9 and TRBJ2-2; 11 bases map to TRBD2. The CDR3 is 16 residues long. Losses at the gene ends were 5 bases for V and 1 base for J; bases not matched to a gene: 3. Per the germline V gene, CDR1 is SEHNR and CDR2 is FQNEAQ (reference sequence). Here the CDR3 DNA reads TGTGCCAGCAGCCTCGGACTAGCGGGGAACACCGGGGAGCTGTTTTTT. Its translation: CASSLGLAGNTGELFF. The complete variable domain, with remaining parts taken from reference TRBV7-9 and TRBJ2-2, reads DTGVSQNPRHKITKRGQNVTFRCDPISEHNRLYWYRQTLGQGPEFLTYFQNEAQLEKSRLLSDRFSAERPKGSFSTLEIQRTEQGDSAMYLCASSLGLAGNTGELFFGEGSRLTVL.

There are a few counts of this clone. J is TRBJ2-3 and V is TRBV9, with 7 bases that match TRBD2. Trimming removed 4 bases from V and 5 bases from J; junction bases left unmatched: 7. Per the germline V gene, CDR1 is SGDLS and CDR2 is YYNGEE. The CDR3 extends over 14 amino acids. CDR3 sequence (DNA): TGTGCCAGCAGCTCGGGACTATCCGGAGATACGCAGTATTTT. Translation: CASSSGLSGDTQYF. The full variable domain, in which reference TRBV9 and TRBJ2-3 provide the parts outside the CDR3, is DSGVTQTPKHLITATGQRVTLRCSPRSGDLSVYWYQQSLDQGLQFLIQYYNGEERAKGNILERFSAQQFPDLHSELNLSSLELGDSALYFCASSSGLSGDTQYFGPGTRLTVL.

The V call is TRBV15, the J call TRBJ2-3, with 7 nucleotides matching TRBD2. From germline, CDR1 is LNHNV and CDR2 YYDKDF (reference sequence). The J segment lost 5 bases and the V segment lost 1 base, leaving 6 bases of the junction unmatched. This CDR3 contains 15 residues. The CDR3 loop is CATSRGGGRGDTQYF. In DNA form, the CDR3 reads TGTGCCACCAGCAGAGGGGGGGGTCGGGGAGATACGCAGTATTTT.

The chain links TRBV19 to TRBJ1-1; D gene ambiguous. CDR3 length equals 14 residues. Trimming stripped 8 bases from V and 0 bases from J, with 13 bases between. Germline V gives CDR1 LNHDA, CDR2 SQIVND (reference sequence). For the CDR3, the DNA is TGTGCCAGTGACCCTGGCGGGCTGAACACTGAAGCTTTCTTT. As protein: CASDPGGLNTEAFF.

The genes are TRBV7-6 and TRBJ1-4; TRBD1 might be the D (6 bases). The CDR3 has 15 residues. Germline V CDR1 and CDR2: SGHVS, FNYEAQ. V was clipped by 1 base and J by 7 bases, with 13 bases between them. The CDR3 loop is CASSLVPQGREKLFF. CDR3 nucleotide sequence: TGTGCCAGCAGCTTAGTTCCACAGGGTCGTGAAAAACTGTTTTTT.